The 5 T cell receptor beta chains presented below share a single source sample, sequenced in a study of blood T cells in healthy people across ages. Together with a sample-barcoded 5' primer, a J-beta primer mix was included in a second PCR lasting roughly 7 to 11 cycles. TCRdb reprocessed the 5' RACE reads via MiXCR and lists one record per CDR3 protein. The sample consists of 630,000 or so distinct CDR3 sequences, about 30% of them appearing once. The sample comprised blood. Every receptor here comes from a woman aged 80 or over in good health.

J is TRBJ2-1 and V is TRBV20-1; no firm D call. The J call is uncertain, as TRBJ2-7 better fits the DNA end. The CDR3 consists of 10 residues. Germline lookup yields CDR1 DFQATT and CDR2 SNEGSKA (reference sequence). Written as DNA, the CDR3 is TGCAGTGCTAGAACCAATGAGCAGTACTTC. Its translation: CSARTNEQYF.

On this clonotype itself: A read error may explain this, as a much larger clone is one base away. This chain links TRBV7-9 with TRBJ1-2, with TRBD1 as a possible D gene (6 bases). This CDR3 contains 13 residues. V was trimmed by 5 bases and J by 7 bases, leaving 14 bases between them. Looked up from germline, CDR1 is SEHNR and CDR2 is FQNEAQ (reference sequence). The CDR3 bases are TGTGCCAGCAGCCCGGGGGCAGCTCGTGGCTACACCTTC. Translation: CASSPGAARGYTF.

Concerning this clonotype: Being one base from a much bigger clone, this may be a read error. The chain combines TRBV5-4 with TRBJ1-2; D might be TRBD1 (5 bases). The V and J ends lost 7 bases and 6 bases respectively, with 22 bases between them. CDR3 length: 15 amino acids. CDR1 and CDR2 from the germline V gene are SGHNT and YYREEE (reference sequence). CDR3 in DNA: TGTGCCAGCTGCCCGGGACTAGCTGTTTCCGATGGCTACACCTTC. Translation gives CASCPGLAVSDGYTF. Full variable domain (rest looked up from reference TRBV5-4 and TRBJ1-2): ETGVTQSPTHLIKTRGQQVTLRCSSQSGHNTVSWYQQALGQGPQFIFQYYREEENGRGNFPPRFSGLQFPNYSSELNVNALELDDSALYLCASCPGLAVSDGYTFGSGTRLTVV.

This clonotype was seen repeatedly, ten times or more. The CDR3 is CASSPRAGKDTQYF. The CDR3 DNA follows: TGTGCCAGCAGCCCCCGGGCGGGCAAGGATACGCAGTATTTT. V is TRBV7-3 and J is TRBJ2-3; perhaps TRBD2 as D (5 bases). The CDR3 runs 14 residues. V was trimmed by 5 bases and J by 6 bases, leaving 15 bases between them. Germline V CDR1 and CDR2: SGHTA, FQGTGA. Combining the CDR3 with reference TRBV7-3 and TRBJ2-3 gives the whole variable domain GAGVSQTPSNKVTEKGKYVELRCDPISGHTALYWYRQSLGQGPEFLIYFQGTGAADDSGLPNDRFFAVRPEGSVSTLKIQRTERGDSAVYLCASSPRAGKDTQYFGPGTRLTVL.

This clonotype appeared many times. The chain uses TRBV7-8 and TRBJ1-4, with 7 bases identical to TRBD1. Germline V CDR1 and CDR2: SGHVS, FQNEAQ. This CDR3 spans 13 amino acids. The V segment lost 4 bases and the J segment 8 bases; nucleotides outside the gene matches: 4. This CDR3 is CASSSGQREKLFF. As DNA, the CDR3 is TGTGCCAGCAGCTCGGGACAGCGCGAAAAACTGTTTTTT.